This entry describes one T cell receptor beta chain. Its antigen is currently unknown. PCR was performed a second time for roughly 7 to 11 cycles using a sample-barcoded 5' primer and a J-beta primer mix. TCRdb re-derived calls from the 5' RACE reads in MiXCR, one entry per CDR3 protein. In the table there are hundreds of thousands of distinct CDR3 sequences, about 25% of which are singletons. The data belong to a study of blood T cells in healthy people across ages. Findings and limits, study-wide: One million T cells yielded diversity estimates that were considered underestimates.

The CDR3 has 14 amino acids. Germline CDR1 SEHNR, CDR2 FQNEAQ (reference sequence). V gave up 3 bases and J gave up 7 bases; unmatched junction bases: 7. It was about 10 milliliters of peripheral blood that were drawn from each donor. This sample also belongs to another study, concerning T cells of mothers and their children.

This chain links TRBV7-9 with TRBJ2-7; 9 nucleotides match TRBD2. The sequencing sample was made of blood. This receptor was obtained from a boy aged 10-17 years in good health. CDR3 nucleotides: TGTGCCAGCAGCTTGAAGCGGGGGGACGAGGAGCAGTACTTC. This sequence encodes CASSLKRGDEEQYF.